This TCR beta chain was identified in a study of technical replicates of blood from several donors. V was cut by 0 bases and J by 1 base, with 8 bases left in between. The length of the CDR3 is 14 residues. In germline, CDR1 is SGHNT, CDR2 YYREEE (reference sequence). Generated by immunoSEQ multiplex PCR, the TCRdb table keeps only in-frame clones and is missing some. Of over 50,000 clones in the sample, about 97% were seen once. The TCR sequence derives from a human donor in good health. The chain links TRBV5-4 to TRBJ2-7; D unclear. The sequenced material came from T cells isolated from PBMCs. In nucleotides, the CDR3 is TGTGCCAGCAGCTTGGACGGTAATTCCTACGAGCAGTACTTC. It codes for CASSLDGNSYEQYF.